This T cell receptor beta chain was obtained from a study of blood T cell repertoires in COVID-19. Study-wide context: Collection of acute and convalescent COVID-19 samples took place in the United States, Italy and Spain. From T cells, B-cell-depleted T cells, or PBMCs came the material, which was cDNA or gDNA.

The CDR3 runs 14 residues. Germline V gene data show CDR1 as MNHEY and CDR2 as SVGAGI. V lost 11 bases to trimming and J lost 0 bases, with 16 bases between them. Original data processing: Amplified reference gene primers provided the basis for estimating nucleated cell counts. Assay used: immunoSEQ multiplex PCR; TCRdb lists only in-frame clones, some missing. V, J and clone size reflect that table, while D and trimming were determined from the DNA. The data contain over 55,000 clones, 70% to 90% of them singletons. The sequencing input was peripheral blood. This rearrangement joins TRBV6-5 to TRBJ1-1; D is unclear. The receptor comes from a human donor with active COVID-19. The donor label of this sample is uncertain. The CDR3 sequence is CAAADFSMNTEAFF. CDR3 nucleotide sequence: TGTGCCGCGGCAGACTTTTCCATGAACACTGAAGCTTTCTTT.